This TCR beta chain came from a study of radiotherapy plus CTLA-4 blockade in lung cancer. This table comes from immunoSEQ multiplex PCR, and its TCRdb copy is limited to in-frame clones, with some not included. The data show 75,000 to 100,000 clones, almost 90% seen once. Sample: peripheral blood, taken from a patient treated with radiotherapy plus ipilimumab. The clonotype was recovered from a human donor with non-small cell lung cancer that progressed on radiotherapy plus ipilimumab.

CDR3 sequence reads: CASSRDTTYTGELFF. CDR3 coding DNA: TGTGCCAGTAGCCGGGACACGACTTACACCGGGGAGCTGTTTTTT. The chain carries TRBV19 and TRBJ2-2; perhaps TRBD1 as D (6 bases). The CDR3 covers 15 residues. Trimming cost V 6 bases and J 3 bases, with 14 bases left between them. Germline CDR1 reads LNHDA; CDR2 reads SQIVND (reference sequence).